This record covers a single TCR beta chain. Its antigen is currently not known. Per-nucleotide qualities are absent, and no much larger clonotype sits a single base away. These data are taken from a study of T cell repertoires in MIS-A myocarditis (dated by TCRdb to the early 2020s). TCRbeta CDR3 regions were amplified by the immunoSEQ bias-controlled multiplex PCR and were subjected to high-throughput sequencing. On the study's bioinformatics: CDR3 sequences were collapsed and filtered with the immunoSEQ vendor pipeline, and the abundance and frequency of each unique TCRbeta CDR3 were thereby quantified. CD-HIT clustered dominant CDR3 amino acid sequences with SARS-CoV-2-specific ImmuneCODE TCRbeta sequences at a 90% global sequence identity threshold. Clones at frequencies from 0.1 to 1 were categorized as hyperexpanded, and clones at frequencies from 0.01 to 0.1 were categorized as large. MiXCR was used to confirm CDR3 amino acid sequences and V and J gene assignments of dominant clones. The R stringdist package was used to compute Levenshtein distances between the patient clonotypes and the ImmuneCODE hits. TCRdb stores this immuneACCESS table with in-frame sequences only. Part of the clones is absent; in the studies checked, under half of the shortfall reflects unresolved V genes, and no reason is known for the rest. The D gene and trimming were derived from the DNA, and the V and J assignments and clone size from that table. The sample table shows 14,000 to 15,000 clones, and 70% to 75% are seen once. Around 64% of the sample goes to the ten largest clones.

CDR1 and CDR2 were assigned from the germline V gene as MNHEY and SVGAGI. V was cut back by 8 bases and J by 6 bases, leaving a gap of 20 bases between them. The cysteine opens and the phenylalanine closes a CDR3 of 15 amino acids. Kept here is only the CDR3 DNA, which spans 45 bases and is read in frame from base 1. The QIAamp DNA FFPE kit was used to extract genomic DNA from formalin-fixed paraffin-embedded autopsy tissue. Source material: left ventricle heart tissue obtained at autopsy. Explained via the paper, the cell subset or site label denotes: cardiac tissue sample (left or right ventricle, interventricular septum, or pericardium). The clonotype comes from a man between 18 and 35 years old with fulminant myocarditis from multisystem inflammatory syndrome in adults (MIS-A) after COVID-19. The sequence links TRBV6-5 to TRBJ2-1, with the identity of the D gene unclear. At the DNA level, the sequence is TGTGCCAGCCTTCTGGGTCTAGAAATTTTCAATGAGCAGTTCTTC. Its coded protein is CASLLGLEIFNEQFF.